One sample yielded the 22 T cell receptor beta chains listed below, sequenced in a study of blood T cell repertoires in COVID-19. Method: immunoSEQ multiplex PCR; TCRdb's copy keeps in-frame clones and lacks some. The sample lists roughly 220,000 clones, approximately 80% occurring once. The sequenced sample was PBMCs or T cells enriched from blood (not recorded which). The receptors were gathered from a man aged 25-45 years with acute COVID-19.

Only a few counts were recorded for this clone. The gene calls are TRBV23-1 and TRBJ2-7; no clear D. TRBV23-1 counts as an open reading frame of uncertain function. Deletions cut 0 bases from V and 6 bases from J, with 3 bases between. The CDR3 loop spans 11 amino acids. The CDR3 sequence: CASSQSSEQYF. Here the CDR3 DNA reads TGCGCCAGCAGTCAATCGAGCGAGCAGTACTTC.

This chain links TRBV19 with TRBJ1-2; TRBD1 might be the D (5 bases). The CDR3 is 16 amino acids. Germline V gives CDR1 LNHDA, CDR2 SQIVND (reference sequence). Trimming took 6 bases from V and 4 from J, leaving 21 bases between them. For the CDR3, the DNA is TGTGCCAGTAGACCTACAGGAAGCTGGGGGGTCTATGGCTACACCTTC. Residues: CASRPTGSWGVYGYTF.

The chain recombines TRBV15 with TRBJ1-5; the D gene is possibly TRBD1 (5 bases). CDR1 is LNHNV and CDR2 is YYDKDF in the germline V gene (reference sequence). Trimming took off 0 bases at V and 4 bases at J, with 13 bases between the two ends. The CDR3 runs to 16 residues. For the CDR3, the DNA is TGTGCCACCAGCAGAGATCGCGGGACGGTAAATCAGCCCCAGCATTTT. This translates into CATSRDRGTVNQPQHF.

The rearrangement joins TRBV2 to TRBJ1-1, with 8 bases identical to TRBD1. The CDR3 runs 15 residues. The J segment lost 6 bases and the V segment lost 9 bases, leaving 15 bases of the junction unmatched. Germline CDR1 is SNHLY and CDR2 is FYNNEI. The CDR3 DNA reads TGTGCCAGTAAACCCAAGACAGGGGATGCCCCTGAAGCTTTCTTT. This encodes CASKPKTGDAPEAFF.

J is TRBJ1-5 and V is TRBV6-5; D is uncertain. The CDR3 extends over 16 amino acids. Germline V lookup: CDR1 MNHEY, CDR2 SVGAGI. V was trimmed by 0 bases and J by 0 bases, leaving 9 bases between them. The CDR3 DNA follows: TGTGCCAGCAGTTACTCGAGGGTCTATAGCAATCAGCCCCAGCATTTT. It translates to CASSYSRVYSNQPQHF.

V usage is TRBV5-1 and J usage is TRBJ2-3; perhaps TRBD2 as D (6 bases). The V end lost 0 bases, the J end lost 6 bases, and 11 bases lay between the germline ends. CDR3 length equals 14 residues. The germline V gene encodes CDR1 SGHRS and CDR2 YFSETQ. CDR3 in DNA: TGCGCCAGCAGCTTGGAACGGGGGACCGATACGCAGTATTTT. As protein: CASSLERGTDTQYF.

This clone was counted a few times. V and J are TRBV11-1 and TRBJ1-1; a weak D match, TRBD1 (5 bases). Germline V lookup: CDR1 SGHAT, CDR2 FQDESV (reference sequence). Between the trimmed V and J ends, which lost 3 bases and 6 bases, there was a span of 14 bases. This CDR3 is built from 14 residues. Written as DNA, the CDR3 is TGTGCCAGCAGCTTCGACAGATACTTTTCTGAAGCTTTCTTT. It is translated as CASSFDRYFSEAFF.

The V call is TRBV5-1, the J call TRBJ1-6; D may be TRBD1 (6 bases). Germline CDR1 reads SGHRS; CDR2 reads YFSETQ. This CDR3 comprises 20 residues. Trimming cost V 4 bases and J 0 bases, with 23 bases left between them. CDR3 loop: CASSPDRTSYRSSYNSPLHF. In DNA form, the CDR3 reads TGCGCCAGCAGCCCGGACAGAACCTCCTATAGAAGCTCCTATAATTCACCCCTCCACTTT.

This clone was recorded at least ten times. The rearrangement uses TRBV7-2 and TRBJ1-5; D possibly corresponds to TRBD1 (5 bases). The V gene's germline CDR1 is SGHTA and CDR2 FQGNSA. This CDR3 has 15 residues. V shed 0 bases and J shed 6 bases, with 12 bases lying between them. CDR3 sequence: CASSLADGASQPQHF. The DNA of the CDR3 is TGTGCCAGCAGCTTAGCCGATGGGGCTAGTCAGCCCCAGCATTTT.

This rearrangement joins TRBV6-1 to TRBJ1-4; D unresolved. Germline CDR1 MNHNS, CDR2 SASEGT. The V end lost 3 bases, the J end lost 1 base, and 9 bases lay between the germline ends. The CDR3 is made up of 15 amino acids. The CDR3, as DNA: TGTGCCAGCAGTGATTATACGGGAACTAATGAAAAACTGTTTTTT. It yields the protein CASSDYTGTNEKLFF.

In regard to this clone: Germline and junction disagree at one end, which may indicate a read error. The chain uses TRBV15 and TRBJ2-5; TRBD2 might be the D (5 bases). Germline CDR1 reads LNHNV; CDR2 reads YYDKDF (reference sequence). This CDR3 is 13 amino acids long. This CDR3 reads CATSRDDSVEQNF. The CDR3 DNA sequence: TGTGCCACCAGCAGAGATGATAGCGTTGAGCAGAACTTC.

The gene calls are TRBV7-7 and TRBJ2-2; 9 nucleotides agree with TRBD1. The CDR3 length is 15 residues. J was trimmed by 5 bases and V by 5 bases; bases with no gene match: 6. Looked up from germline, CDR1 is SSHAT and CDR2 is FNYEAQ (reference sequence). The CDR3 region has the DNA TGTGCCAGCAGCGGACAGGGGTTGGGTACCGGGGAGCTGTTTTTT. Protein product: CASSGQGLGTGELFF.

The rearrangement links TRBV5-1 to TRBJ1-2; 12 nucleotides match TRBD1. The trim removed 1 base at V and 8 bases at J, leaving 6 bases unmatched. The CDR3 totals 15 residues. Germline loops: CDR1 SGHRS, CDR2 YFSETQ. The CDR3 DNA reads TGCGCCAGCAGCTTGACAAGGGGACAGGGGGCAGGCTACACCTTC. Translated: CASSLTRGQGAGYTF.

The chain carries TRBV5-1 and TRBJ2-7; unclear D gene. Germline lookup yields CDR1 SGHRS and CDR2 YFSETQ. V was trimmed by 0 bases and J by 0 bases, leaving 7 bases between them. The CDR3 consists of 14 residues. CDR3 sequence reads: CASSLATSSYEQYF. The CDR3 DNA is TGCGCCAGCAGCTTGGCCACTTCCTCCTACGAGCAGTACTTC.

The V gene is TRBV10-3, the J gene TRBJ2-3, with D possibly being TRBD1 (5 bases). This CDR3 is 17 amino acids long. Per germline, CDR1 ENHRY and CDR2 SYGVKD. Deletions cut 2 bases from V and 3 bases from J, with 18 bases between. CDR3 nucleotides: TGTGCCATCAGTGAGGGGGCTGGGATCACAGTAACAGATACGCAGTATTTT. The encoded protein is CAISEGAGITVTDTQYF.

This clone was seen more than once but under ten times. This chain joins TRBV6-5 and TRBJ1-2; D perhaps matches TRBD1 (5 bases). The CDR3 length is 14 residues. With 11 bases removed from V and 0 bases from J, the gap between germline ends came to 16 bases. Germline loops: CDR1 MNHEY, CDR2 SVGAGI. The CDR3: CASRGTGANYGYTF. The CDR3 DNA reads TGTGCCTCCCGGGGGACGGGAGCTAACTATGGCTACACCTTC.

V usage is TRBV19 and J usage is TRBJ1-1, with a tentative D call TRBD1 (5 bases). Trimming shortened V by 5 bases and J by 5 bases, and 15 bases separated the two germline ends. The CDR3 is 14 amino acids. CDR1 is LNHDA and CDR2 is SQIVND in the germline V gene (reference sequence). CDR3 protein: CASSFGGRRTEAFF. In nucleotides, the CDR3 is TGTGCCAGTAGTTTCGGGGGACGAAGGACTGAAGCTTTCTTT.

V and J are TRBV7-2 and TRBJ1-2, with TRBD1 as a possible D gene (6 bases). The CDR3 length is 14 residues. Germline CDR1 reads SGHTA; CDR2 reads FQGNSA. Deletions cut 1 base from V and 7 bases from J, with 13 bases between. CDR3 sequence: CASSLDTRGSGYTF. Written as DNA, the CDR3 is TGTGCCAGCAGCTTAGATACCAGGGGCTCTGGCTACACCTTC.

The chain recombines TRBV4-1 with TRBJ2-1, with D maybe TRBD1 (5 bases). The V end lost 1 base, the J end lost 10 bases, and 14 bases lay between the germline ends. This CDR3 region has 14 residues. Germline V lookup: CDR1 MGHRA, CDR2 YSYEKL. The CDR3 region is CASSQVQATGEQFF. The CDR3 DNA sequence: TGCGCCAGCAGCCAAGTACAGGCTACCGGGGAGCAGTTCTTC.

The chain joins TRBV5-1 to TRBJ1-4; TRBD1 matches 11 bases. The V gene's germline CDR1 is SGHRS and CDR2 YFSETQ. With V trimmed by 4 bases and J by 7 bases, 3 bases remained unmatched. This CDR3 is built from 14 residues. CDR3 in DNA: TGCGCCAGCAGCGTGGACAGGGGGCTTGAAAAACTGTTTTTT. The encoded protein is CASSVDRGLEKLFF.

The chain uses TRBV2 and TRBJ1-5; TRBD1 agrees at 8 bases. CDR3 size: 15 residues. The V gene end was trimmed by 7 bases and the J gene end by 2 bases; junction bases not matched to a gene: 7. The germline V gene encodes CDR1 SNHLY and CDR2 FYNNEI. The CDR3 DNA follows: TGTGCCAGCACCAGACAGGGGATTGGCAATCAGCCCCAGCATTTT. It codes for CASTRQGIGNQPQHF.

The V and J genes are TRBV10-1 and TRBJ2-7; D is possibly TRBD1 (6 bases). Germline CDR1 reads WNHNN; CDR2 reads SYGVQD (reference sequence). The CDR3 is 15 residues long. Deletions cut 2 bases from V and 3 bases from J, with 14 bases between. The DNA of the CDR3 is TGCGCCAGCAGTGAGGGAACAGGGATCCTCTACGAGCAGTACTTC. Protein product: CASSEGTGILYEQYF.